What follows are 19 T cell receptor beta chains derived from one specimen sequenced in a study of T-cell reconstitution after alpha-beta-depleted transplantation in children. Unique molecular identifiers were incorporated when the TCRbeta library was constructed. TCRdb processed the PCR reads anew with MiXCR; each CDR3 protein has one entry. Here the sample spans 200,000 to 300,000 distinct CDR3 sequences, more than 10% being singletons. This specimen consisted of PBMCs from the stem cell graft donor, obtained from the stem cell graft. The source of these receptors is a human donor who donated a stem cell graft to a child with acute lymphoblastic leukemia.

This clonotype has a handful of counts. V gene TRBV19 combines with J gene TRBJ1-4; D is undetermined. Germline V gene sequence: CDR1 LNHDA, CDR2 SQIVND (reference sequence). Trimming shortened V by 2 bases and J by 7 bases, and 11 bases separated the two germline ends. This CDR3 comprises 14 residues. The chain's CDR3 is CASSIMNRAEKLFF. CDR3 nucleotide sequence: TGTGCCAGTAGTATAATGAATCGGGCTGAAAAACTGTTTTTT. Full variable domain (rest looked up from reference TRBV19 and TRBJ1-4): DGGITQSPKYLFRKEGQNVTLSCEQNLNHDAMYWYRQDPGQGLRLIYYSQIVNDFQKGDIAEGYSVSREKKESFPLTVTSAQKNPTAFYLCASSIMNRAEKLFFGSGTQLSVL.

There are many counts of this clonotype. The V call is TRBV9, the J call TRBJ1-1; no clear D gene. Germline V gene sequence: CDR1 SGDLS, CDR2 YYNGEE. Deletions cut 4 bases from V and 4 bases from J, with 20 bases between. The CDR3 has 16 amino acids. The CDR3 DNA sequence: TGTGCCAGCAGCCCCCATATCGGAGAAAAGGGCACTGAAGCTTTCTTT. This translates into CASSPHIGEKGTEAFF. Complete variable domain (other parts from reference TRBV9 and TRBJ1-1): DSGVTQTPKHLITATGQRVTLRCSPRSGDLSVYWYQQSLDQGLQFLIQYYNGEERAKGNILERFSAQQFPDLHSELNLSSLELGDSALYFCASSPHIGEKGTEAFFGQGTRLTVV.

This clonotype was observed a few times. Here the CDR3 reads CSARSGLAGVYEQYF. DNA of the CDR3: TGCAGTGCTAGATCGGGACTAGCGGGCGTCTACGAGCAGTACTTC. V is TRBV20-1 and J is TRBJ2-7, with 12 bases fitting TRBD2. The CDR3 length is 15 residues. With 2 bases clipped from V and 3 bases from J, the junction kept 5 bases outside the gene matches. From germline, CDR1 is DFQATT and CDR2 SNEGSKA (reference sequence).

J is TRBJ2-5 and V is TRBV7-8, with 7 positions matching TRBD1. Germline V gives CDR1 SGHVS, CDR2 FQNEAQ. J gave up 3 bases and V 3 bases, and 4 bases lay outside the gene matches. The CDR3 is 14 residues long. The CDR3: CASSFADREETQYF. CDR3 nucleotide sequence: TGTGCCAGCAGCTTTGCCGACAGGGAAGAGACCCAGTACTTC. The full variable domain, with the rest looked up from reference TRBV7-8 and TRBJ2-5, is GAGVSQSPRYKVAKRGQDVALRCDPISGHVSLFWYQQALGQGPEFLTYFQNEAQLDKSGLPSDRFFAERPEGSVSTLKIQRTQQEDSAVYLCASSFADREETQYFGPGTRLLVL.

This clonotype was seen many times. The gene calls are TRBV7-9 and TRBJ2-1, with TRBD2 matching over 7 bases. V lost 6 bases and J lost 7; bases outside the gene matches: 9. The CDR3 is 14 residues long. The germline V gene has CDR1 SEHNR and CDR2 FQNEAQ (reference sequence). CDR3 in DNA: TGTGCCAGCAGAGCGCGGTTGGGGGGGAATGAGCAGTTCTTC. The encoded protein is CASRARLGGNEQFF.

Note on this clonotype: This may come from a read error, since a much larger clone is one base off. CDR3 protein: CSVEDPFRDRDNYNDQFF. DNA for the CDR3: TGCAGCGTTGAAGATCCCTTTAGGGACAGGGACAATTACAATGACCAGTTCTTC. The chain links TRBV29-1 to TRBJ2-1; 9 nucleotides align to TRBD1. Germline V lookup: CDR1 SQVTM, CDR2 ANQGSEA. The CDR3 loop spans 18 amino acids.

This clonotype was detected a few times. This sequence may be a read error, since a much larger clone differs from it by one base. The chain carries TRBV10-3 and TRBJ1-1; the match to TRBD1 covers 10 bases. V shed 8 bases, J shed 5 bases, and the junction held 11 bases outside the gene matches. CDR3 length equals 15 residues. In germline, CDR1 is ENHRY, CDR2 SYGVKD. The CDR3 protein is CAIGGPGQGRTEAFF. The CDR3 coding sequence is TGTGCCATCGGTGGTCCGGGACAGGGGCGGACTGAAGCTTTCTTT.

This clonotype was observed at least ten times. This sequence joins TRBV28 and TRBJ1-6, with a tentative D call TRBD1 (6 bases). V was clipped by 3 bases and J by 5 bases, with 14 bases between them. CDR1 is MDHEN, CDR2 SYDVKM, per germline. The length of the CDR3 is 16 residues. CDR3 nucleotide sequence: TGTGCCAGCAGTTTGTTGGGGGCTAGCAATAATTCACCCCTCCACTTT. Residues: CASSLLGASNNSPLHF.

Written as DNA, the CDR3 is TGTGCTAGTGGTAGCGGGTACAATGAGCAGTTCTTC. Residues: CASGSGYNEQFF. The chain joins TRBV12-5 to TRBJ2-1; TRBD2 is a possible D gene (6 bases). The CDR3 has 12 residues. Trimming cost V 5 bases and J 4 bases, with 6 bases left between them. Germline V gene lookup returns CDR1 LGHNT and CDR2 FRNRAP.

At least ten counts were recorded for this clonotype. The chain is built from TRBV9 and TRBJ2-5; weak D call: TRBD2 (6 bases). V was clipped by 4 bases and J by 5 bases, with 18 bases between them. Germline CDR1 SGDLS, CDR2 YYNGEE. The CDR3 is 15 residues long. The chain's CDR3 is CASSLSGGSGETQYF. As DNA, the CDR3 is TGTGCCAGCAGCCTCAGTGGGGGGTCGGGTGAGACCCAGTACTTC.

This clonotype was recorded at least ten times. The CDR3 sequence: CSVDSGDEQYF. CDR3 DNA sequence: TGCAGCGTTGACTCGGGGGACGAGCAGTACTTC. V gene TRBV29-1 combines with J gene TRBJ2-7; tentative D call: TRBD2 (6 bases). The CDR3 runs 11 residues. Per the germline V gene, CDR1 is SQVTM and CDR2 is ANQGSEA. V lost 3 bases to trimming and J lost 5 bases, with 8 bases between them.

This clonotype was counted many times. This chain uses TRBV5-6 with TRBJ1-2, with a possible D match to TRBD1 (5 bases). This CDR3 comprises 13 residues. Germline V lookup: CDR1 SGHDT, CDR2 YYEEEE. Trimming took off 3 bases at V and 4 bases at J, with 10 bases between the two ends. The CDR3 loop reads CASSSREGYGYTF. The CDR3 DNA is TGTGCCAGCAGCTCCAGGGAAGGCTATGGCTACACCTTC.

This clonotype has at least ten counts. V usage is TRBV7-2 and J usage is TRBJ1-6; 7 bases match TRBD1. V trimming: 4 bases; J trimming: 7 bases; junction bases outside the gene matches: 10. CDR3 size: 16 residues. The V gene's germline CDR1 is SGHTA and CDR2 FQGNSA. The CDR3 loop is CASSSLLGQSNSPLHF. The CDR3, as DNA: TGTGCCAGCAGCTCCCTCTTGGGACAGTCAAATTCACCCCTCCACTTT.

Many counts were recorded for this clonotype. The chain carries TRBV7-9 and TRBJ1-5; the match to TRBD1 covers 8 bases. The V and J ends lost 5 bases and 3 bases, in that order; junction bases with no gene match: 6. Germline V gene lookup returns CDR1 SEHNR and CDR2 FQNEAQ (reference sequence). The CDR3 loop spans 15 amino acids. CDR3 DNA sequence: TGTGCCAGCAGCGATAGGGACAGGAACAATCAGCCCCAGCATTTT. Translation gives CASSDRDRNNQPQHF.

This clonotype was picked up many times. The chain carries TRBV24-1 and TRBJ2-3; maybe TRBD2 (5 bases). Trimming took off 2 bases at V and 2 bases at J, with 22 bases between the two ends. Germline CDR1 reads KGHDR; CDR2 reads SFDVKD. The CDR3 is made up of 19 amino acids. In DNA, the CDR3 is TGTGCCACCAGTGATTCCCTTGGGGTTGCGGACTCCTTCACAGATACGCAGTATTTT. Protein product: CATSDSLGVADSFTDTQYF.

This clonotype was seen many times. The rearrangement uses TRBV7-2 and TRBJ1-6; 11 positions match TRBD1. The CDR3 loop spans 16 amino acids. Trimming took 5 bases from V and 9 from J; bases not matched to a gene: 9. The germline V gene has CDR1 SGHTA and CDR2 FQGNSA. CDR3 loop: CASSPPLGTGGSPLHF. In DNA form, the CDR3 reads TGTGCCAGCAGCCCCCCGTTGGGGACAGGGGGTTCACCCCTCCACTTT.

This clonotype was observed many times. The gene calls are TRBV3-1 and TRBJ2-7, with 7 bases matching TRBD2. Per germline, CDR1 LGHDT and CDR2 YNNKEL (reference sequence). The CDR3 has 15 residues. The junction had 5 bases not matched to a gene; V was cut back by 1 base and J by 2 bases. This chain's CDR3 is CASSQGLAGTYEQYF. CDR3 coding DNA: TGTGCCAGCAGCCAAGGACTAGCAGGTACCTACGAGCAGTACTTC.

In regard to this clonotype: A much larger clone sits a single nucleotide away, making a read error possible. V is TRBV28 and J is TRBJ2-5; 8 bases match TRBD1. J lost 7 bases, V lost 6 bases, and 13 bases had no gene match. CDR1 is MDHEN and CDR2 is SYDVKM in the germline V gene. The CDR3 runs to 15 residues. CDR3 nucleotide sequence: TGTGCCAGCAGAAAAGCCCAGGGGGCCAGGGGGACCCAGTACTTC. Encoded protein: CASRKAQGARGTQYF. Using reference TRBV28 and TRBJ2-5 for the parts outside the CDR3, the full variable domain is DVKVTQSSRYLVKRTGEKVFLECVQDMDHENMFWYRQDPGLGLRLIYFSYDVKMKEKGDIPEGYSVSREKKERFSLILESASTNQTSMYLCASRKAQGARGTQYFGPGTRLLVL.

This clonotype came up a few times. The chain carries TRBV12-3 or TRBV12-4 and TRBJ1-1; the D is unclear. The CDR3 covers 13 residues. Trimming cost V 2 bases and J 1 base, with 5 bases left between them. Written as DNA, the CDR3 is TGTGCCAGCAGTTTAAATGCGAACACTGAAGCTTTCTTT. Its protein is CASSLNANTEAFF.